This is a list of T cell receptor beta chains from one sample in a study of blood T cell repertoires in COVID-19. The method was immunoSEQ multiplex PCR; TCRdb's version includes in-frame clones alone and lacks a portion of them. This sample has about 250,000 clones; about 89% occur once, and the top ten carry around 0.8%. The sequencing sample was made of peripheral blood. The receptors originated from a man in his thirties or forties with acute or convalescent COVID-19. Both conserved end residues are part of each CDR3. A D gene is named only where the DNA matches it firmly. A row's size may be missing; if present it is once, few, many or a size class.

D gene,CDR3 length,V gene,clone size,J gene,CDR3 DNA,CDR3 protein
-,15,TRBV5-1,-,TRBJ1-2,TGCGCCAGCAGCTGGTCCCGATACAGGGACTATGGCTACACCTTC,CASSWSRYRDYGYTF
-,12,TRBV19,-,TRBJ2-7,TGTGCCAGTAGTATAGGCGGTAACGAGCAGTACTTC,CASSIGGNEQYF
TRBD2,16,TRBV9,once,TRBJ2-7,TGTGCCAGCAGCGTAGCTGGGGGGGGGAGCTCCTACGAGCAGTACTTC,CASSVAGGGSSYEQYF
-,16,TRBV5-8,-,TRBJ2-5,TGTGCCAGCAGTCAAGCCTTGGTCTGGGGACTGGAGACCCAGTACTTC,CASSQALVWGLETQYF
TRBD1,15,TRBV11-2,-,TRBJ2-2,TGTGCCAGCAGCTTTGGGACAGGGATGACCGGGGAGCTGTTTTTT,CASSFGTGMTGELFF
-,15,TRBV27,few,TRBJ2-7,TGTGCCAGCAGTTTAATAGCTCAGAGCTCCTACGAGCAGTACTTC,CASSLIAQSSYEQYF
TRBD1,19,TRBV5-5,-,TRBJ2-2,TGTGCCGGCAGCTTCCCACTTACAGGGGGCTTACCGAACACCGGGGAGCTGTTTTTT,CAGSFPLTGGLPNTGELFF
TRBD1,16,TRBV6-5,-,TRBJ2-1,TGTGCCAGCAGTTACCTCGGGACAGCGCTAGACAATGAGCAGTTCTTC,CASSYLGTALDNEQFF
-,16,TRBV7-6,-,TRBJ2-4,TGTGCCAGCAGCTTAGGTTCGAAGGGGGCCAAAAACATTCAGTACTTC,CASSLGSKGAKNIQYF
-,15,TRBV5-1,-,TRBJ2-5,TGCGCCAGCAGCTTAAGGGGAGGATGGTCAGAGACCCAGTACTTC,CASSLRGGWSETQYF
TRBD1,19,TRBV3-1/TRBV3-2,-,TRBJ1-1,TGTGCCAGCAGCCAAGGGTGGGGACAGGGGGTTAATGAGGGCACTGAAGCTTTCTTT,CASSQGWGQGVNEGTEAFF
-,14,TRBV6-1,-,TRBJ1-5,TGTGCCAGCAGTGAAATTGGGGGAGGGCAGCCCCAGCATTTT,CASSEIGGGQPQHF
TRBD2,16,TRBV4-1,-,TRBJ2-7,TGCGCCAGCAGCCAAGATCGGTCACAGCGGGGCTACGAGCAGTACTTC,CASSQDRSQRGYEQYF
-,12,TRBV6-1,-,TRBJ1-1,TGTGCCAGCAGACGGCAGGGGACTGAAGCTTTCTTT,CASRRQGTEAFF
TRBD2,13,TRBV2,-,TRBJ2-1,TGTGCCAGCGGCGGGACTAGCGGCAATGAGCAGTTCTTC,CASGGTSGNEQFF
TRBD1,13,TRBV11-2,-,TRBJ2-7,TGTGCCAGCAGCCCGGACAGGGAGATACAGCAGTACTTC,CASSPDREIQQYF
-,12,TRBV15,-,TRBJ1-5,TGTGCCACCAGCAGCAACAATCAGCCCCAGCATTTT,CATSSNNQPQHF
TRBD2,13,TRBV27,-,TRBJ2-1,TGTGCCAGCAGTCCGGTAGCGGGAAATGAGCAGTTCTTC,CASSPVAGNEQFF
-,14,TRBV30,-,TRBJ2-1,TGTGCCTGGAGTAAAGCGAGGAGAAGGAATGAGCAGTTCTTC,CAWSKARRRNEQFF
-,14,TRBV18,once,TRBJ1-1,TGTGCCAGCTCACAACAGGGAGTGAACACTGAAGCTTTCTTT,CASSQQGVNTEAFF
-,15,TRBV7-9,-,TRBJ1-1,TGTGCCAGCAGCTCCCGGGAAGGTAAAAACACTGAAGCTTTCTTT,CASSSREGKNTEAFF
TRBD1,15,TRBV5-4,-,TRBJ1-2,TGTGCCAGCAGCGGGGAACGACAGGGAGCCTATGGCTACACCTTC,CASSGERQGAYGYTF
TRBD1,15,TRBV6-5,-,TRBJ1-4,TGTGCCAGCAGTCTACAAAACAGGGGTGGTGAAAAACTGTTTTTT,CASSLQNRGGEKLFF
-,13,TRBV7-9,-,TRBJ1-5,TGTGCCAGCAGCTTAGGAGGAGGTCAGCCCCAGCATTTT,CASSLGGGQPQHF
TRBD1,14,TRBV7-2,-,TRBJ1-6,TGTGCCAGCAGCGGGGACAGGGAAAGAACACCCCTCCACTTT,CASSGDRERTPLHF
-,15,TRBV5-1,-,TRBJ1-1,TGCGCCAGCAGCGTGGAAACAGGGCCCGCTGGGGAAGCTTTCTTT,CASSVETGPAGEAFF
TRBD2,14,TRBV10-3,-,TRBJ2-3,TGTGCCATCCGTTGGCGGGGGGCAACAGATACGCAGTATTTT,CAIRWRGATDTQYF
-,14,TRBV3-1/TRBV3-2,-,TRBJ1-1,TGTGCCAGCAGCCTCCGGGGGACGAACACTGAAGCTTTCTTT,CASSLRGTNTEAFF
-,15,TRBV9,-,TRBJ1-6,TGTGCCAGCAGCGTAGATCAGGGCCCTAATTCACCCCTCCACTTT,CASSVDQGPNSPLHF
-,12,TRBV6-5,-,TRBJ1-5,TGTGCCAGCAGAGGGGGAAGTCAGCCCCAGCATTTT,CASRGGSQPQHF
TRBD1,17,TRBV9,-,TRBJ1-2,TGTGCCAGCAGCCCTCGATTGGCCGGGACAGGGAACTATGGCTACACCTTC,CASSPRLAGTGNYGYTF
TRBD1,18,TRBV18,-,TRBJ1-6,TGTGCCAGCTTCCCGGGACAGAGGGCGAGCTCCTATAATTCACCCCTCCACTTT,CASFPGQRASSYNSPLHF
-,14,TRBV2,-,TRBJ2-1,TGTGCCAGCAGTGAACGCGGGACAGTTAATGAGCAGTTCTTC,CASSERGTVNEQFF
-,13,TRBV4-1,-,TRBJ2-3,TGCGCCAGCAGCCGAACTAGCACAGATACGCAGTATTTT,CASSRTSTDTQYF
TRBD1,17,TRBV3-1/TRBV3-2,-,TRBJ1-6,TGTGCCAGCAGCCCTACCGGGACAGGGGGCAATAATTCACCCCTCCACTTT,CASSPTGTGGNNSPLHF
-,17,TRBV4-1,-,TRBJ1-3,TGCGCCAGCAGCCAAGGGGTCGTGGGGGGATCTGGAAACACCATATATTTT,CASSQGVVGGSGNTIYF
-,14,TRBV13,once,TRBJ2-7,TGTGCCAGCAGCTTGAGCCGACAGGCCTACGAGCAGTACTTC,CASSLSRQAYEQYF
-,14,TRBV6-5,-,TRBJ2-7,TGTGCCAGTACCCCGGGGACCGGGGGACGCGAGCAGTACTTC,CASTPGTGGREQYF
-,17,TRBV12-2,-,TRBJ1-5,TGTGCAAGTCGCCCGTACCGACAGGGGGCAGTGGTTCAGCCCCAGCATTTT,CASRPYRQGAVVQPQHF
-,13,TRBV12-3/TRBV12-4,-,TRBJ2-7,TGTGCCAGCAGTTTTGGCAGGGCCTACGAGCAGTACTTC,CASSFGRAYEQYF
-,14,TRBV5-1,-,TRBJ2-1,TGCGCCAGCAGCTTGCCGAGGGCAAACAATGAGCAGTTCTTC,CASSLPRANNEQFF
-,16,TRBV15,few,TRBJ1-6,TGTGCCACCAGCAGAGTATTGACAGATATCAGTTCACCCCTCCACTTT,CATSRVLTDISSPLHF
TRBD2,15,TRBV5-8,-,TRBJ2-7,TGTGCCAGCAGCTTTGGGACTAGCGGATCCTACGAGCAGTACTTC,CASSFGTSGSYEQYF
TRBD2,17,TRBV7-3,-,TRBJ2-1,TGTGCCAGCAGCTTAACACCTCCGGGACTAGCGGGGGTGGAGCAGTTCTTC,CASSLTPPGLAGVEQFF
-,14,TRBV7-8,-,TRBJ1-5,TGTGCCAGCAGCTTAGCGGGCGGCAATCAGCCCCAGCATTTT,CASSLAGGNQPQHF
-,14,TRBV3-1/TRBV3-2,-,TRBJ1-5,TGTGCCAGCGGACTCCAGAGCGGCAATCAGCCCCAGCATTTT,CASGLQSGNQPQHF
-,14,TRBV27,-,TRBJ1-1,TGTGCCAGCAGTTCCGTGCGGATGAACACTGAAGCTTTCTTT,CASSSVRMNTEAFF
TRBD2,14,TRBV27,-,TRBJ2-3,TGTGCCAGCAGGACTAGCAGAACCACAGATACGCAGTATTTT,CASRTSRTTDTQYF